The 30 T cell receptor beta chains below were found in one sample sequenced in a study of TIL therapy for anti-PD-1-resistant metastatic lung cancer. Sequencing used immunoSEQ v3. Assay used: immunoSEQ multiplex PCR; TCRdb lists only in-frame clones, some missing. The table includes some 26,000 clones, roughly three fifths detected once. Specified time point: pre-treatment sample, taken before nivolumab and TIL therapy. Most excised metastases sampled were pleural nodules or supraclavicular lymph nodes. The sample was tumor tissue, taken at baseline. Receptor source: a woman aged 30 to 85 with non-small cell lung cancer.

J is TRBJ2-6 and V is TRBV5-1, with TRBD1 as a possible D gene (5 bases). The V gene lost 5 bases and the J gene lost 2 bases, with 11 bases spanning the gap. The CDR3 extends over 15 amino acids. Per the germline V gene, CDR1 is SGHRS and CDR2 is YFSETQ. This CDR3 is CASSTTVAGANVLTF. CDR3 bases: TGCGCCAGCAGTACGACAGTGGCTGGGGCCAACGTCCTGACTTTC.

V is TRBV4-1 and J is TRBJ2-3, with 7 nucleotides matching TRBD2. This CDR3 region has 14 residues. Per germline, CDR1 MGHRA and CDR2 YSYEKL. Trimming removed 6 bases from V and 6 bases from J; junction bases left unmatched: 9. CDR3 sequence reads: CASSWAGVSDTQYF. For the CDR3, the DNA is TGCGCCAGCAGTTGGGCGGGAGTCTCCGATACGCAGTATTTT.

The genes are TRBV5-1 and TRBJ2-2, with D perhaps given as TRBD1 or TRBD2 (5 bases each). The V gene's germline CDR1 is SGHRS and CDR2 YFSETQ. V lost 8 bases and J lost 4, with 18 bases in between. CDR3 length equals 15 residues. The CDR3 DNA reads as TGCGCCAGTGGGACCGACCCTGCGGGCACCGGGGAGCTGTTTTTT. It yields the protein CASGTDPAGTGELFF.

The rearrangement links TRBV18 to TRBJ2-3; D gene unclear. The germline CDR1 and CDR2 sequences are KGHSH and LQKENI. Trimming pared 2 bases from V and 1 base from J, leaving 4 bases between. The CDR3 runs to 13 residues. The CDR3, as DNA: TGTGCCAGCTCACCAAGGGGCACAGATACGCAGTATTTT. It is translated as CASSPRGTDTQYF.

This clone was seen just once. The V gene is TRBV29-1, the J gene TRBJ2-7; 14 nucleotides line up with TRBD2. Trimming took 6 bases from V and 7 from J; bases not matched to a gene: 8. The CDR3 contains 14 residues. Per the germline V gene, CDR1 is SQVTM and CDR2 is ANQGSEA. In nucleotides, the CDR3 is TGCAGCGTCACGGCGACTAGCGGGAGGGGGGAGCAGTACTTC. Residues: CSVTATSGRGEQYF.

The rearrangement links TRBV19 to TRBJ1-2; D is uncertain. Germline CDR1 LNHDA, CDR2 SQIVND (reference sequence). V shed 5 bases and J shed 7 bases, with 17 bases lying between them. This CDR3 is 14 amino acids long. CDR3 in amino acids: CASSHRVSPGGYTF. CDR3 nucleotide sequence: TGTGCCAGTAGTCACAGAGTTTCCCCGGGTGGCTACACCTTC.

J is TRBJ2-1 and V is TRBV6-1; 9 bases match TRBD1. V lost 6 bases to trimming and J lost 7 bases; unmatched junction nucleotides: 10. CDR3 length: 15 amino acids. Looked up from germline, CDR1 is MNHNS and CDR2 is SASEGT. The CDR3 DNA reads TGTGCCAGCAGCGACTGGGACAGGGAGTCTAATGAGCAGTTCTTC. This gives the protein CASSDWDRESNEQFF.

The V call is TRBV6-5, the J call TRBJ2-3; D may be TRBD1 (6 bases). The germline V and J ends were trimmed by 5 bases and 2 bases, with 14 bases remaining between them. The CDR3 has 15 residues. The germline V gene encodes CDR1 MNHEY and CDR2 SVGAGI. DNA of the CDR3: TGTGCCAGCAGTAACAGGGATGGAATCACAGATACGCAGTATTTT. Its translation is CASSNRDGITDTQYF.

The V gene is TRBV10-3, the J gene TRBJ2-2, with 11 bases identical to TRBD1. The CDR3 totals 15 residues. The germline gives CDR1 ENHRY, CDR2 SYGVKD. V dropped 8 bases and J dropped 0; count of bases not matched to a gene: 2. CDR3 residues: CAIGTGGPNTGELFF. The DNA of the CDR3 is TGTGCCATCGGGACAGGGGGTCCGAACACCGGGGAGCTGTTTTTT.

The CDR3 DNA sequence: TGCAGCGTGTATGGGACAGGGGATGGCTACACCTTC. Translating it yields CSVYGTGDGYTF. The genes are TRBV29-1 and TRBJ1-2, with 10 bases identical to TRBD1. With 6 bases clipped from V and 6 bases from J, the junction kept 4 bases outside the gene matches. The germline CDR1 and CDR2 sequences are SQVTM and ANQGSEA. The CDR3 loop spans 12 amino acids.

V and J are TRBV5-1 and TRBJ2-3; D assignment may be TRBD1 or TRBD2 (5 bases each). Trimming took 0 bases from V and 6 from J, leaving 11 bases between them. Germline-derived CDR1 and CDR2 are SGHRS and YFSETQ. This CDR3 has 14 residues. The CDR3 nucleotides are TGCGCCAGCAGCTTGGCCTCACGGGGCGATACGCAGTATTTT. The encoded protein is CASSLASRGDTQYF.

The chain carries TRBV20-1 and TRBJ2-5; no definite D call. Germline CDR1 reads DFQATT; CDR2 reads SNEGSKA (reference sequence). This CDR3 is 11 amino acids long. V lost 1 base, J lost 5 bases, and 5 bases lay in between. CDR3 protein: CSARVGETQYF. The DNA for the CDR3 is TGCAGTGCTAGAGTAGGGGAGACCCAGTACTTC.

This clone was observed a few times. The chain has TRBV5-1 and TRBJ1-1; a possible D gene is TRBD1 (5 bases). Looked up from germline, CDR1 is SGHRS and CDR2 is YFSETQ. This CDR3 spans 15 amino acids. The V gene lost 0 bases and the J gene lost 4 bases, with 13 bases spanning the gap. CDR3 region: CASSLGDLGLTEAFF. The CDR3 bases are TGCGCCAGCAGCTTGGGGGACCTTGGGCTCACTGAAGCTTTCTTT.

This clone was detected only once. CDR3 nucleotides: TGTGCCAGCAGAACCCTGAAGGGTACGCAGTATTTT. As protein: CASRTLKGTQYF. V usage is TRBV27 and J usage is TRBJ2-3; D unclear. The CDR3 sequence is 12 residues long. Trimming took off 6 bases at V and 8 bases at J, with 12 bases between the two ends. Germline CDR1 is MNHEY and CDR2 is SMNVEV (reference sequence).

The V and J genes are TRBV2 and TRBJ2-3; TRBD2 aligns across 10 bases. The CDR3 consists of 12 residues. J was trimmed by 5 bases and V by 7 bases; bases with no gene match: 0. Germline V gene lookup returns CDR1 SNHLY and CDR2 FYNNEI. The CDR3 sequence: CASKREGDTQYF. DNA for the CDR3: TGTGCCAGCAAGCGGGAGGGAGATACGCAGTATTTT.

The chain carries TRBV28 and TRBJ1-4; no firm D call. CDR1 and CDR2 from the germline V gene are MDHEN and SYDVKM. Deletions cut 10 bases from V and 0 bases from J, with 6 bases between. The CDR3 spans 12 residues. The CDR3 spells CATQSTNEKLFF. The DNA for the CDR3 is TGTGCCACCCAGTCAACTAATGAAAAACTGTTTTTT.

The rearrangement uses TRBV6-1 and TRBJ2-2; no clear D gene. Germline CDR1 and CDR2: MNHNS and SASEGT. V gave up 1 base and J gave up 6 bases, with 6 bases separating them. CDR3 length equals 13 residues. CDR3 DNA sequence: TGTGCCAGCAGTGAAGTTATCGCCGGGGAGCTGTTTTTT. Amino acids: CASSEVIAGELFF.

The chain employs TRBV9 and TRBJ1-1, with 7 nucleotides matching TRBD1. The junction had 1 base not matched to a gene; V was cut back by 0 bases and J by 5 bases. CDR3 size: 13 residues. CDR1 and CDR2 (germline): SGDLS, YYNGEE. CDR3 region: CASSVGRGTEAFF. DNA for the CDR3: TGTGCCAGCAGCGTAGGCAGGGGGACTGAAGCTTTCTTT.

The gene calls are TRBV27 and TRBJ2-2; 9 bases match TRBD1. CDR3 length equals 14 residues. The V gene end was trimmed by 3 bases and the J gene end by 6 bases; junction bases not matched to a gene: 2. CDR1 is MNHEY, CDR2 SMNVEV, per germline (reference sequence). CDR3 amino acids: CASSLGQGAGELFF. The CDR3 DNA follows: TGTGCCAGCAGTTTGGGACAGGGTGCCGGGGAGCTGTTTTTT.

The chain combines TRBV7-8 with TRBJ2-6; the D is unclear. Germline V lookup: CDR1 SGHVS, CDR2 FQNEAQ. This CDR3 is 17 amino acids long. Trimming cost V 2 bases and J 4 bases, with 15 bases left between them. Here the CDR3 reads CASSLRDWSFGANVLTF. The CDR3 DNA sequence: TGTGCCAGCAGCTTACGTGATTGGAGTTTCGGGGCCAACGTCCTGACTTTC. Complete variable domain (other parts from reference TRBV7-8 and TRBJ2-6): GAGVSQSPRYKVAKRGQDVALRCDPISGHVSLFWYQQALGQGPEFLTYFQNEAQLDKSGLPSDRFFAERPEGSVSTLKIQRTQQEDSAVYLCASSLRDWSFGANVLTFGAGSRLTVL.

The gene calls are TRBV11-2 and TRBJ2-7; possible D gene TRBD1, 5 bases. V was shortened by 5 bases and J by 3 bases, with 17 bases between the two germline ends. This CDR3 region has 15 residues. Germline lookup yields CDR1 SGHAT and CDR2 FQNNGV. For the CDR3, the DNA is TGTGCCAGCAGCCGAGAAGGGCCAGGGTACTACGAGCAGTACTTC. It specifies CASSREGPGYYEQYF. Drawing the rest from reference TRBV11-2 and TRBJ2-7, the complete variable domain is EAGVAQSPRYKIIEKRQSVAFWCNPISGHATLYWYQQILGQGPKLLIQFQNNGVVDDSQLPKDRFSAERLKGVDSTLKIQPAKLEDSAVYLCASSREGPGYYEQYFGPGTRLTVT.

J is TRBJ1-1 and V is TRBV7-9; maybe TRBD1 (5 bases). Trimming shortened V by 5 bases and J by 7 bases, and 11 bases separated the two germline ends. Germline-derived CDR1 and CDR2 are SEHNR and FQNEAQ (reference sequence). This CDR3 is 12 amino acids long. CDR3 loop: CASSRTGREAFF. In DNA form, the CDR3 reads TGTGCCAGCAGCCGCACGGGGCGTGAAGCTTTCTTT.

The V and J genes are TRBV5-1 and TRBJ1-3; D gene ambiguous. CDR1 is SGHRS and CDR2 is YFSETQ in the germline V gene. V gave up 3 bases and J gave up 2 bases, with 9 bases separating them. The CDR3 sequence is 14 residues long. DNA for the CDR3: TGCGCCAGCAGCTCTGCGCTGGCTGGAAACACCATATATTTT. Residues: CASSSALAGNTIYF.

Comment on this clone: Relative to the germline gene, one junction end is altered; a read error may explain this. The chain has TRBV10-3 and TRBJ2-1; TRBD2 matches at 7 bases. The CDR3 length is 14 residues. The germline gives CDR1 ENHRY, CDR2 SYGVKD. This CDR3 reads CAINERGYYNEQFF. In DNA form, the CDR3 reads TGTGCCATCAATGAGCGGGGATACTACAATGAGCAGTTCTTC.

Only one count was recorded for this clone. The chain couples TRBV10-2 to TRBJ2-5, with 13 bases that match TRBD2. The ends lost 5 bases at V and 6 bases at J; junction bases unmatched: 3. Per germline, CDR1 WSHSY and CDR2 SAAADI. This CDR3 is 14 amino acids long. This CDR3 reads CASSTGTSGKTQYF. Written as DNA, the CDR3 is TGCGCCAGCAGTACCGGGACTAGCGGGAAGACCCAGTACTTC.

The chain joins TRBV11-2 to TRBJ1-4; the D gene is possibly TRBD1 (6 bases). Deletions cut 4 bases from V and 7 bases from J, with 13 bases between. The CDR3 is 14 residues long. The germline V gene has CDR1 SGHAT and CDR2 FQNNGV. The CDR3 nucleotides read TGTGCCAGCAGCTCTCTCAGGGGCGGTGAAAAACTGTTTTTT. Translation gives CASSSLRGGEKLFF.

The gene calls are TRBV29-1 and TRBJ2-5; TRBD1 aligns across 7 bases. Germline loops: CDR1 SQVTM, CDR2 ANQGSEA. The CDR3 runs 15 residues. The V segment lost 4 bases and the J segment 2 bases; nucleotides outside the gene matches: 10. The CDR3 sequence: CSVGLSGQPQETQYF. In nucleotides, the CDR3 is TGCAGCGTTGGGCTCTCGGGACAGCCTCAAGAGACCCAGTACTTC.

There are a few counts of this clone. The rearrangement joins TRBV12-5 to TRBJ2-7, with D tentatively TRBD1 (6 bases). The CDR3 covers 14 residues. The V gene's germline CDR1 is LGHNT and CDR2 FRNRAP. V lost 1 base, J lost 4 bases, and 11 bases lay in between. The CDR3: CASGLAQGIYEQYF. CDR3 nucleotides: TGTGCTAGTGGTTTGGCCCAGGGGATATACGAGCAGTACTTC.

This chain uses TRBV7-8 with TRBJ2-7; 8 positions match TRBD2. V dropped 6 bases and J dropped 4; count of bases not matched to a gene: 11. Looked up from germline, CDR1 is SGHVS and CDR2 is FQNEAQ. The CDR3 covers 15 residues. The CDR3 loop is CASSDLRGGRYEQYF. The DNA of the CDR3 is TGTGCCAGCAGTGATCTGCGCGGGGGGCGGTACGAGCAGTACTTC.

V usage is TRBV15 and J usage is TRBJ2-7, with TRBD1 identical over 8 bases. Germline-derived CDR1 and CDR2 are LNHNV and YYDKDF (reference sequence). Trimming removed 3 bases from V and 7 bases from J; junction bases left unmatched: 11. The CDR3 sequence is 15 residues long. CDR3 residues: CATSSARDRPVEQYF. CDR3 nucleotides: TGTGCCACCAGCAGCGCCCGGGACAGGCCGGTAGAGCAGTACTTC.